This T cell receptor (beta chain) was captured by sequencing in a study of T cells in tuberculosis. Overall study: T cells were selected with CD1B tetramers loaded with glucose monomycolate. IGRA-negative adolescents, IGRA-positive adolescents with latent tuberculosis and adults with active tuberculosis formed this South African cohort. General study findings and limits: Active tuberculosis patients had shorter CDR3-alpha; the beta difference was nonsignificant.

For this clone: Its matching antigen is unknown.

Each donor contributed about 100,000 T cells on average, unsorted. Germline V gene sequence: CDR1 SGHTA, CDR2 FQGNSA. CDR3 length: 14 amino acids. V gave up 6 bases and J gave up 1 base, with 10 bases separating them. Produced via immunoSEQ multiplex PCR; TCRdb's table is partial and in-frame only. The sample shows 30,000 to 40,000 clones, about 97% of them seen only once. What was sequenced was PBMCs. The sequence derives from a donor aged 10-29 years with latent tuberculosis or without tuberculosis infection. The chain employs TRBV7-2 and TRBJ1-3, with a possible D match to TRBD1 (6 bases). The CDR3 sequence: CASREGGSGNTIYF. CDR3 sequence (DNA): TGTGCCAGCAGAGAAGGGGGATCTGGAAACACCATATATTTT.